This TCR beta chain came from a study of CD8 T cells in Susac syndrome. Overall study findings and caveats: The Susac syndrome CD4+ T cell repertoires displayed no clonal expansion.

Negative isolation yielded the CD8+ and CD4+ T cells, while FACS enriched the TEMRA cells. This clonotype was counted a single time. Its antigen is unknown. An input of roughly 0.45 to 1 ug of RNA was subjected to reverse transcription using random hexamers. Each CDR3 protein is one row after TCRdb ran MiXCR on the immunoSEQ multiplex PCR reads. The sample gives under 250,000 distinct CDR3 sequences, about 94% of which show up once; 0.15% is in the top ten. The CDR3 contains 15 residues. Germline lookup yields CDR1 SEHNR and CDR2 FQNEAQ (reference sequence). V was pared by 3 bases and J by 5 bases, with 14 bases between.

The clonotype was recovered from a human donor with Susac syndrome. The chain employs TRBV7-9 and TRBJ2-1; D might be TRBD2 (6 bases). The sample consisted of CD4+ T cells from PBMCs. The CDR3 DNA reads TGTGCCAGCAGCTTGGCGCAGGGAGGCAACAATGAGCAGTTCTTC. This codes for CASSLAQGGNNEQFF.